A single sample is the source of the 5 T cell receptor beta chains below, sequenced in a study of cytomegalovirus exposure and HLA in healthy donors. The PCR made use of 60 Vbeta and 13 Jbeta primers. The protocol was immunoSEQ multiplex PCR, while the TCRdb copy is restricted to in-frame clones and leaves out a portion. The specimen's table records fewer than 100,000 clones. The sample comprised PBMCs. The receptors here all came from a man between 50 and 59 years old in good health and CMV-seronegative.

This chain links TRBV7-9 with TRBJ2-1; 7 positions agree with TRBD1. The V gene's germline CDR1 is SEHNR and CDR2 FQNEAQ (reference sequence). Losses at the gene ends were 3 bases for V and 0 bases for J; bases not matched to a gene: 14. The CDR3 sequence is 19 residues long. The CDR3, as DNA: TGTGCCAGCAGCTTCGAGGGACAGTCCACAAAGAGCTCCTACAATGAGCAGTTCTTC. Protein product: CASSFEGQSTKSSYNEQFF.

The CDR3 reads CAIRTAQGEETQYF. The CDR3 DNA sequence: TGTGCCATCCGGACCGCACAGGGGGAAGAGACCCAGTACTTC. The rearrangement uses TRBV10-3 and TRBJ2-5; 8 positions match TRBD1. The CDR3 runs 14 residues. The J segment lost 3 bases and the V segment lost 8 bases, leaving 8 bases of the junction unmatched. The germline V gene has CDR1 ENHRY and CDR2 SYGVKD.

J is TRBJ1-3 and V is TRBV18, with D tentatively TRBD1 (6 bases). CDR3 length: 16 amino acids. Germline V gene sequence: CDR1 KGHSH, CDR2 LQKENI. V lost 4 bases and J lost 3, with 16 bases in between. The CDR3 DNA sequence: TGTGCCAGCTCACGTGCCTCCGGGACAAATGGAAACACCATATATTTT. Protein: CASSRASGTNGNTIYF.

This chain links TRBV7-2 with TRBJ2-3, with TRBD2 matching over 16 bases. This CDR3 region has 14 residues. The germline CDR1 and CDR2 sequences are SGHTA and FQGNSA. The junction had 1 base not matched to a gene; V was cut back by 5 bases and J by 8 bases. CDR3 coding DNA: TGTGCCAGCAGCGGGACTAGCGGGGGGGTTACGCAGTATTTT. As protein: CASSGTSGGVTQYF.

The chain joins TRBV9 to TRBJ1-1; no definite D call. V lost 4 bases and J 9 bases, leaving 16 bases between the germline ends. This CDR3 spans 13 amino acids. Germline V gene lookup returns CDR1 SGDLS and CDR2 YYNGEE. In DNA, the CDR3 is TGTGCCAGCAGCCCCGTGGGAGAGCGTAAAGCTTTCTTT. Translated, it gives CASSPVGERKAFF.